Each of the 8 T cell receptor beta chains below was sequenced from the same sample in a study of blood T cell repertoires in COVID-19. The method was immunoSEQ multiplex PCR; TCRdb's version includes in-frame clones alone and lacks a portion of them. The data show 70,000 to 80,000 clones, roughly 86% seen once. What was sequenced was peripheral blood. These receptors were taken from a human donor in a cohort sampled during active COVID-19.

This clone was detected only a few times. The chain is built from TRBV19 and TRBJ2-7; D might be TRBD1 (6 bases). CDR3 size: 14 residues. In germline, CDR1 is LNHDA, CDR2 SQIVND (reference sequence). V was pared by 7 bases and J by 2 bases, with 15 bases between. The CDR3 sequence: CASKSGTPPYEQYF. The DNA of the CDR3 is TGTGCCAGTAAGTCCGGGACACCTCCCTACGAGCAGTACTTC.

This chain links TRBV5-1 with TRBJ2-7; D not resolved. Germline lookup yields CDR1 SGHRS and CDR2 YFSETQ. Deletions cut 2 bases from V and 2 bases from J, with 11 bases between. There are 14 residues in the CDR3. This CDR3 is CASSFGGETYEQYF. The CDR3, as DNA: TGCGCCAGCAGCTTCGGTGGAGAGACCTACGAGCAGTACTTC.

The chain carries TRBV5-4 and TRBJ2-2, with 11 bases fitting TRBD1. The CDR3 loop spans 17 amino acids. Germline CDR1 and CDR2: SGHNT and YYREEE (reference sequence). Unmatched junction bases numbered 6, after V lost 5 bases and J lost 0 bases. The chain's CDR3 is CASRLDRGRTNTGELFF. The CDR3 nucleotides read TGTGCCAGCAGGCTGGACAGGGGGCGAACGAACACCGGGGAGCTGTTTTTT.

This clone was detected only a few times. The genes are TRBV6-6 and TRBJ1-5; D uncertain. In germline, CDR1 is MNHNY, CDR2 SVGAGI (reference sequence). V lost 4 bases and J 5 bases, leaving 12 bases between the germline ends. The CDR3 loop spans 14 amino acids. The CDR3 is CASSLSTVDQPQHF. The CDR3 nucleotides read TGTGCCAGCAGTTTATCCACAGTGGATCAGCCCCAGCATTTT.

The chain carries TRBV5-1 and TRBJ1-3; 7 positions agree with TRBD1. CDR3 length equals 17 residues. V lost 4 bases, J lost 0 bases, and 10 bases stayed unmatched. Germline-derived CDR1 and CDR2 are SGHRS and YFSETQ. CDR3: CASSRDSQGSSGNTIYF. CDR3 nucleotides: TGCGCCAGCAGCCGGGATTCACAGGGGAGCTCTGGAAACACCATATATTTT.

The rearrangement joins TRBV7-2 to TRBJ2-2; 7 bases are shared with TRBD1. Germline CDR1 reads SGHTA; CDR2 reads FQGNSA. The CDR3 is made up of 15 amino acids. Trimming at V came to 5 bases and at J to 5 bases, leaving 8 bases not matched to a gene. The CDR3 loop reads CASSRDRVRTGELFF. The CDR3, as DNA: TGTGCCAGCAGCCGCGACAGGGTACGGACCGGGGAGCTGTTTTTT.

V usage is TRBV27 and J usage is TRBJ1-1, with 9 positions matching TRBD1. The trim removed 4 bases at V and 6 bases at J, leaving 6 bases unmatched. The CDR3 consists of 14 residues. Germline assignment: CDR1 MNHEY and CDR2 SMNVEV (reference sequence). The DNA for the CDR3 is TGTGCCAGCAGTTCATGGACAGGGGAGGCTGAAGCTTTCTTT. This translates into CASSSWTGEAEAFF.

This chain links TRBV19 with TRBJ1-6; D is possibly TRBD1 (6 bases). Germline V lookup: CDR1 LNHDA, CDR2 SQIVND (reference sequence). V lost 5 bases to trimming and J lost 7 bases, with 12 bases between them. The CDR3 is 14 residues long. Here the CDR3 DNA reads TGTGCCAGTAGTCAGCTCACAGGGAATTCACCCCTCCACTTT. Translated, it gives CASSQLTGNSPLHF.